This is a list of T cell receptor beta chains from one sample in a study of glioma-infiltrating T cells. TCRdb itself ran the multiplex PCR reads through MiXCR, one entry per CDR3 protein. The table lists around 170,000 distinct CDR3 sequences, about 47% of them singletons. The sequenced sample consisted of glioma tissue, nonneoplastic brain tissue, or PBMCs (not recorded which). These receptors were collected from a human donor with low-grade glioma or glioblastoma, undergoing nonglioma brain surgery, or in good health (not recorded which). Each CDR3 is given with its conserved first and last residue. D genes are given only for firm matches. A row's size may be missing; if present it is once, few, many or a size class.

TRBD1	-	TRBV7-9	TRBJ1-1	TGTGCCAGCAGCGCTTCGACAGGGGAAAACATTGAAGCTTTCTTT	CASSASTGENIEAFF
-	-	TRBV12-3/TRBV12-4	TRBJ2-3	TGTGCCAGCAGACCCGGGGCAGGCACAGATACGCAGTATTTT	CASRPGAGTDTQYF
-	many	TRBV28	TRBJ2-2	TGTGCCACCTCACTCGGGGGGCTGGGCGGGGAGCTGTTTTTT	CATSLGGLGGELFF
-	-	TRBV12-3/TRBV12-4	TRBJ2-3	TGTGCCAGCAGTTTTCTTCAGCGTTTCAGCACAGATACGCAGTATTTT	CASSFLQRFSTDTQYF
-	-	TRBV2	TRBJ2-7	TGTGCCAGCACTCGACGGCGGTACTACGAGCAGTACTTC	CASTRRRYYEQYF
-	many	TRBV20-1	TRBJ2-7	TGCAGTGCCAGGCGAGGACAAGCCTACGAGCAGTACTTC	CSARRGQAYEQYF
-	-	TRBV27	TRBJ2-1	TGTGCCAGCATTTTAAGAGCGACCCTAGTCCACAATGAGCAGTTCTTC	CASILRATLVHNEQFF
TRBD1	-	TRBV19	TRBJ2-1	TGTGCCAGTAGCTATCGGACAGGGAGCTCCTACAATGAGCAGTTCTTC	CASSYRTGSSYNEQFF
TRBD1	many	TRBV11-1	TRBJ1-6	TGTGCCAGCAGCCGGACAGGGAATAATTCACCCCTCCACTTT	CASSRTGNNSPLHF
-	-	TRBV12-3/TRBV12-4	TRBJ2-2	TGTGCCAGCAGTTTCGGGCCTGGGGAGCTGTTTTTT	CASSFGPGELFF
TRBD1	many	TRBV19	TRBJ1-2	TGTGCCAGTAGTACGGACAGGGCGGGCTATGGCTACACCTTC	CASSTDRAGYGYTF
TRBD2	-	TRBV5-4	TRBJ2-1	TGTGCCAGCAGCACGACTAGCGGGGGCCGCGCTGAGCAGTTCTTC	CASSTTSGGRAEQFF
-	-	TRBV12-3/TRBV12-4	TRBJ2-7	TGTGCCAGCAGTTCCCCCAGGGTCGAGCAGTACTTC	CASSSPRVEQYF
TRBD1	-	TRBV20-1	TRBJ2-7	TGCAGTGCCCAACAAGGGGGCACCTACGAGCAGTACTTC	CSAQQGGTYEQYF
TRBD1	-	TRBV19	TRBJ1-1	TGTGCCAGTAGAGCGGGCCCCCCCGGGACAGGAAACACTGAAGCTTTCTTT	CASRAGPPGTGNTEAFF
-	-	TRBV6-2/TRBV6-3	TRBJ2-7	TGTGCCTGCAGTGAGGCTATAATTTTCTACGAGCAGTACTTC	CACSEAIIFYEQYF
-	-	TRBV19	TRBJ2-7	TGTGCCAGTAGTAAGCAGGGTATCACCGAGCAGTACTTC	CASSKQGITEQYF
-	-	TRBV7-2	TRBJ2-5	TGTGCCAGCAGCTTAGCGGGTGGCGACAATGCCCGAGAGACCCAGTACTTC	CASSLAGGDNARETQYF
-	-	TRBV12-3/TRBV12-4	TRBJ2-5	TGTGCCAGCAGTCAGGGCGTTGGAGAGACCCAGTGCTTC	CASSQGVGETQCF
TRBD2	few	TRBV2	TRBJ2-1	TGTGCCAGCAGATATCGACTAGCGGGAGGGCCCTATGAGCAGTTCTTC	CASRYRLAGGPYEQFF
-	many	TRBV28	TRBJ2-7	TGTGCCAGCAGTTTAGGGGCCGAGCAGTACTTC	CASSLGAEQYF
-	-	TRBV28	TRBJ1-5	TGTGCCAGCAGCAGGGACCCTCGCAATCAGCCCCAGAAATTT	CASSRDPRNQPQKF
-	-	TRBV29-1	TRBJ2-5	TGCAGCGTCGCGGGCGGGACGGAGACCCAGTACTTC	CSVAGGTETQYF
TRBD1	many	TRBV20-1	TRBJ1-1	TGCAGTGCTAGTCGGGACAGGGGCGGGGGCGCTTTCTTT	CSASRDRGGGAFF
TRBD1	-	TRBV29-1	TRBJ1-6	TGCAGCGTGGGGACAGAGTCGAATTCACCCCTCCACTTT	CSVGTESNSPLHF
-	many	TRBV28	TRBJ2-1	TGTGCCAGCAGTTTGGCGACAGGATGGAATGAGCAGTTCTTC	CASSLATGWNEQFF
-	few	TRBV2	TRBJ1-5	TGTGCCAGCAGTGGCCCCTCGACAGATTATAGCAATCAGCCCCAGCATTTT	CASSGPSTDYSNQPQHF
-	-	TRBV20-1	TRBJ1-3	TGCAATGCACGCATGGGATCTGGAAACACCATATATTTT	CNARMGSGNTIYF
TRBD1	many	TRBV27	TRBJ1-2	TGTGCCAGCAGTTACACACCGACAGGGGACAACAATGGCTACACCTTC	CASSYTPTGDNNGYTF
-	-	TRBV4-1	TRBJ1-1	TGCGCCAGCAGCCAATATCCGGGGGAGCACACTGAAGCTTTGTTT	CASSQYPGEHTEALF
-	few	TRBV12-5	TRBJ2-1	TGTGCTAGTGGTTTAGGGCTCCCCCGGGATGAGCAGTTCTTC	CASGLGLPRDEQFF
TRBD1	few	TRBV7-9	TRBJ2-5	TGTGCCAGCAGCCCCGGGCCGGGACAGGGGATACTTGGGGAGACCCAGTACTTC	CASSPGPGQGILGETQYF
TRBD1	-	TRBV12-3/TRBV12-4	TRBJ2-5	TGTGCCAGCACCGTTGCGACAGGGAGAGAGACCCAGTACTTC	CASTVATGRETQYF
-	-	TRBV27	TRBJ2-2	TGTGCCAGCAGAGCCCACAGAACGAACACCGGCGAGCTGTTTTTT	CASRAHRTNTGELFF
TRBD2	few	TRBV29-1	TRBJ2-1	TGCAGCGCCCTGACTAGCTATGGAAATGAGCAGTTCTTC	CSALTSYGNEQFF
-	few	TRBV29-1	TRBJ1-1	TGCAGCGTTGATTTAGTTCGGCATACCACTGAAGCTTTCTTT	CSVDLVRHTTEAFF
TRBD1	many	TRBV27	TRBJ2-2	TGTGCCAGCCGGGACAGACCCCTAGTGGGGGAGCTGTTTTTT	CASRDRPLVGELFF
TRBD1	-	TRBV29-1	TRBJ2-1	TGCAGCGGGCAGGACAGGGGGGGGAATGAGCAGTTCTTC	CSGQDRGGNEQFF
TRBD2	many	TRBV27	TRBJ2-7	TGTGCCAGCAGTTTATTAATCCCCGGGACTAGCGGGAAGCAGTACGAGCAGTACTTC	CASSLLIPGTSGKQYEQYF
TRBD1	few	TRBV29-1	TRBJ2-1	TGCAGCGTCGATCAAACAGGGGGCGGCAATGAGCAGTTCTTC	CSVDQTGGGNEQFF
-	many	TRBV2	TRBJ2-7	TGTGCCAGCACCAGGGACGCACCCGACTCCGAGCAGTACTTC	CASTRDAPDSEQYF
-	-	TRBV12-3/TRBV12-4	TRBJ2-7	TGTGCCAGCACTTCCACCAACACAGGACTGTACGCAGAGCAGTACTTC	CASTSTNTGLYAEQYF
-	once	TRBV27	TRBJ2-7	TGCGCCAGCAGTAAGAACAGTGCCTACGAGCAGTACTTC	CASSKNSAYEQYF
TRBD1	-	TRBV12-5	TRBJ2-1	TGTGCTAGTGGTGGGGGACAGAATGAGCAGCTCTTC	CASGGGQNEQLF
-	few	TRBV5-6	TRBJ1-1	TGTGCCAGCAGCTTGGTTGGCGGACCCTCTCACACTGAAGCTTTCTTT	CASSLVGGPSHTEAFF
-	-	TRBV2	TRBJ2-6	TGTGCCAGCAGAGAAAGGGCCTACTCTGGGGCCAACGTCCTGACTTTC	CASRERAYSGANVLTF
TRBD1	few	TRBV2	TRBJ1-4	TGTGCCAGCAGTGAAGAGGGACAGGGGAGAGAAAAACTGTTTTTT	CASSEEGQGREKLFF
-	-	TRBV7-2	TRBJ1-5	TGTGCCATCAGCTCCGATAGCAATCAGCCCCAGCATTTT	CAISSDSNQPQHF
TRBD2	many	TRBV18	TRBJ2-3	TGTGCCAGCTCGCAAGCGGGAGGTACAGATACGCAGTATTTT	CASSQAGGTDTQYF
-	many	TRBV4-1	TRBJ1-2	TGCGCCAGCAGCCAAGATGGGGCCTATGGCTACACCTTC	CASSQDGAYGYTF